The table lists the clone carrying this T cell receptor (beta chain) with a few counts. Its antigen is unidentified. The data stem from a study of Ad26.COV2.S vaccination and SARS-CoV-2 variants. Study information: Into the muscle, Ad26.COV2.S was dosed once or twice, 56 days apart. Study-wide findings and caveats: Vaccinees and placebo recipients showed similar non-spike TCR breadth.

The table came from immunoSEQ multiplex PCR; TCRdb's copy has only in-frame clones and leaves some out. Here the sample spans about 350,000 clones, 88% being singletons. The treatment is: over 15 received Ad26.COV2.S at low or high dose, single or two shots; 5 received placebo; per-sample allocation not given. Day 63 after the first vaccine or placebo injection was the time point for sampling. This vaccine is an Ad26 vector that expresses the Wuhan-strain SARS-CoV-2 spike. Unmatched junction bases numbered 4, after V lost 3 bases and J lost 2 bases. CDR1 SGHTA and CDR2 FQGNSA come from the germline V gene. The CDR3 contains 15 residues.

The source of this sequence is a person between 18 and 59 years old who received the Ad26.COV2.S COVID-19 vaccine or a placebo. The rearrangement links TRBV7-2 to TRBJ1-5; 7 bases fit TRBD1. Sample: peripheral blood, taken in a trial of Ad26.COV2.S vaccine versus placebo. The CDR3 is CASSLTGSGNQPQHF. The DNA for the CDR3 is TGTGCCAGCAGCTTGACAGGGTCTGGCAATCAGCCCCAGCATTTT.